The rows below give T cell receptor beta chains drawn from one sample of a study of read filtering for tumor transcriptome and immune sequencing. One entry per CDR3 protein results from TCRdb running MiXCR on the reads. In the table there are around 60,000 distinct CDR3 sequences, roughly 18% of which are singletons. Material: a population of CD138-negative cells sorted from bone marrow. The receptors come from a donor at least 40 years old with multiple myeloma. Both conserved end residues are part of each CDR3. A D gene is named only where the DNA matches it firmly. Clone size is shown for a subset of rows, as once, few, many or a class of expanded clone.

clone size	D gene	CDR3 length	J gene	V gene	CDR3 protein	CDR3 DNA
many	.	15	TRBJ2-1	TRBV6-6	CASSFLRASYNEQFF	TGTGCCAGCAGCTTCCTAAGGGCCTCCTACAATGAGCAGTTCTTC
.	.	15	TRBJ2-2	TRBV19	CASGARGVFTGELFF	TGTGCCAGTGGTGCGAGGGGCGTTTTCACCGGGGAGCTGTTTTTT
many	.	14	TRBJ2-1	TRBV29-1	CSVEASLTYNEQSF	TGCAGCGTTGAGGCTAGCTTGACCTACAATGAGCAGTCCTTC
medium-sized	TRBD2	16	TRBJ2-1	TRBV5-1	CASSPRAGGSYNEQFF	TGCGCCAGCAGCCCCAGAGCGGGAGGGTCCTACAATGAGCAGTTCTTC
many	.	14	TRBJ2-5	TRBV12-3/TRBV12-4	CASRSQLGQETQYF	TGTGCCAGCAGATCACAGCTGGGCCAAGAGACCCAGTACTTC
many	.	14	TRBJ2-3	TRBV6-5	CASRGGTSTDTQYF	TGTGCCAGCAGAGGAGGGACTAGCACAGATACGCAGTATTTT
few	.	16	TRBJ2-2	TRBV5-1	CASSLGEQALFGELFF	TGCGCCAGCAGCTTGGGGGAGCAGGCCCTCTTCGGGGAGCTGTTTTTT
many	.	13	TRBJ2-1	TRBV10-3	CAISGLGHNEQFF	TGTGCCATCAGTGGTCTAGGTCACAATGAGCAGTTCTTC
many	TRBD2	15	TRBJ2-7	TRBV6-2/TRBV6-3	CASSTGLAGSYEQYF	TGTGCCAGCAGCACCGGACTAGCGGGCTCCTACGAGCAGTACTTC
many	.	13	TRBJ2-4	TRBV20-1	CSARPGFQNIQYF	TGCAGTGCTAGGCCCGGGTTCCAAAACATTCAGTACTTC
medium-sized	.	15	TRBJ2-7	TRBV11-2	CASSPLDLGVSEQYF	TGTGCCAGCAGCCCACTCGATCTGGGGGTCTCTGAGCAGTACTTC
many	.	12	TRBJ1-1	TRBV28	CASSFPYTEAFF	TGTGCCAGCAGTTTCCCTTACACTGAAGCTTTCTTT
.	.	16	TRBJ2-3	TRBV19	CASSTQTETSSDTQYF	TGTGCCAGTAGTACCCAGACAGAAACTAGCTCAGATACGCAGTATTTT
few	.	16	TRBJ1-3	TRBV5-1	CASSLAGESSGNTIYF	TGCGCCAGCAGCTTGGCGGGGGAAAGCTCTGGAAACACCATATATTTT
.	.	15	TRBJ1-1	TRBV5-1	CASRYNRGANTEAFF	TGCGCTAGCCGCTATAATCGGGGTGCGAACACTGAAGCTTTCTTT
many	.	17	TRBJ2-3	TRBV5-1	CASSPSGYGFSTDTQYF	TGCGCCAGCAGCCCGTCCGGGTATGGGTTCAGCACAGATACGCAGTATTTT
many	TRBD2	15	TRBJ2-1	TRBV20-1	CSVSGLGSSDNEQFF	TGCAGTGTCTCGGGACTAGGGTCCTCGGACAATGAGCAGTTCTTC
.	.	12	TRBJ2-2	TRBV28	CASNSVLGELFF	TGTGCCAGCAACTCCGTCCTCGGGGAGCTGTTTTTT
medium-sized	TRBD2	18	TRBJ2-7	TRBV9	CASSPEGTSGGSSYEQYF	TGTGCCAGCAGCCCTGAAGGGACTAGCGGGGGGAGCTCCTACGAGCAGTACTTC
.	.	17	TRBJ2-4	TRBV6-1	CASSEVPSGFGKNIQYF	TGTGCCAGCAGTGAAGTACCCTCGGGCTTTGGAAAAAACATTCAGTACTTC
many	.	14	TRBJ2-5	TRBV20-1	CSARDMARIETQYF	TGCAGTGCTAGAGATATGGCTAGAATTGAGACCCAGTACTTC
.	.	15	TRBJ2-3	TRBV20-1	CSASGGAVSTDTQYF	TGCAGTGCTAGTGGGGGGGCGGTTAGCACAGATACGCAGTATTTT
few	.	15	TRBJ1-5	TRBV7-2	CASSSDGGFNQPQHF	TGTGCCAGCAGCTCGGATGGGGGGTTCAATCAGCCCCAGCATTTT
many	.	14	TRBJ2-7	TRBV5-1	CASRQDPSSYEQYF	TGCGCCAGCAGACAAGACCCGAGCTCCTACGAGCAGTACTTC
few	TRBD1	15	TRBJ2-7	TRBV2	CASTQGQVLATSQYF	TGTGCCAGCACCCAAGGACAGGTTCTTGCGACCTCGCAGTACTTC
.	.	11	TRBJ2-2	TRBV29-1	CSAQTTGELFF	TGCAGCGCACAGACCACCGGGGAGCTGTTTTTT
many	.	15	TRBJ2-2	TRBV7-3	CASSLIGSNTGELFF	TGTGCCAGCAGCTTAATAGGGTCCAACACCGGGGAGCTGTTTTTT
many	TRBD2	18	TRBJ2-6	TRBV20-1	CSARTGTSRYSGANVLTF	TGCAGTGCTAGAACCGGGACTAGCCGATACTCTGGGGCCAACGTCCTGACTTTC
few	.	16	TRBJ2-3	TRBV2	CASSEMGSASTDTQYF	TGTGCCAGCAGTGAAATGGGATCGGCTAGCACAGATACGCAGTATTTT
many	TRBD1	19	TRBJ2-3	TRBV2	CASSEDPTPRGYSTDTQYF	TGTGCCAGCAGTGAAGACCCAACGCCCAGGGGGTACAGCACAGATACGCAGTATTTT
few	.	12	TRBJ2-7	TRBV2	CASSGRDYEQYF	TGTGCCAGCAGTGGCAGGGACTACGAGCAGTACTTC
many	TRBD2	15	TRBJ2-3	TRBV20-1	CSASRLASGTDTQYF	TGCAGTGCTAGTAGGCTGGCTAGCGGAACAGATACGCAGTATTTT
.	.	14	TRBJ2-2	TRBV19	CASSVNRVSGELFF	TGTGCCAGTAGTGTCAACAGGGTATCCGGGGAGCTGTTTTTT
many	TRBD2	16	TRBJ2-4	TRBV7-9	CASSPRLAQAKNIQYF	TGTGCCAGCAGCCCCAGACTAGCGCAAGCCAAAAACATTCAGTACTTC
few	TRBD2	16	TRBJ2-3	TRBV7-9	CASSDPGLAITDTQYF	TGTGCCAGCTCGGACCCGGGACTAGCGATCACAGATACGCAGTATTTT
.	.	14	TRBJ2-3	TRBV7-3	CAISSGTGEDTQYF	TGTGCCATCAGCTCCGGGACGGGGGAAGATACGCAGTATTTT
few	.	15	TRBJ1-5	TRBV3-1	CASSQEGLSNQPQHF	TGTGCCAGCAGCCAAGAAGGACTGAGCAATCAGCCCCAGCATTTT
.	.	12	TRBJ2-2	TRBV19	CASSIFTGELFF	TGTGCCAGTAGTATATTTACCGGGGAGCTGTTTTTT
many	.	11	TRBJ2-5	TRBV20-1	CSVRHQETQYF	TGCAGTGTCAGACACCAAGAGACCCAGTACTTC
.	.	13	TRBJ2-1	TRBV11-2	CSSRTISRNEQFF	TGTTCCAGCCGAACAATTTCCCGCAATGAGCAGTTCTTC
many	TRBD2	13	TRBJ2-1	TRBV28	CATLPGGKDEQFF	TGTGCCACCCTACCCGGGGGGAAGGATGAGCAGTTCTTC
few	.	14	TRBJ2-5	TRBV5-5	CASSWRSPFETQYF	TGTGCCAGCAGCTGGCGGAGCCCCTTCGAGACCCAGTACTTC
many	.	13	TRBJ2-7	TRBV10-2	CASSRERVSEQYF	TGCGCCAGCAGTCGGGAGAGGGTTTCCGAGCAGTACTTC
many	.	13	TRBJ2-5	TRBV7-3	CASSASGVGTQYF	TGTGCCAGCAGCGCATCGGGGGTTGGGACCCAGTACTTC
few	TRBD2	15	TRBJ2-7	TRBV29-1	CSATGGTGKTYEQYF	TGCAGCGCCACGGGGGGGACGGGAAAGACCTACGAGCAGTACTTC
many	TRBD2	15	TRBJ2-1	TRBV7-9	CATSRAGGRGDEQFF	TGTGCCACCAGTCGCGCGGGAGGCCGGGGCGATGAGCAGTTCTTC
many	.	11	TRBJ2-1	TRBV5-1	CASSTVNEQFF	TGCGCCAGCAGCACAGTGAATGAGCAGTTCTTC
many	.	15	TRBJ2-1	TRBV12-3/TRBV12-4	CVSRAYSSSYNEQFF	TGTGTCAGCAGGGCCTATAGTTCCTCCTACAATGAGCAGTTCTTC
many	.	13	TRBJ2-7	TRBV24-1	CATSDPKQYEQYF	TGTGCCACCAGTGATCCGAAGCAGTACGAGCAGTACTTC
many	.	14	TRBJ1-1	TRBV20-1	CSARKPTMNTEAFF	TGCAGTGCTAGAAAACCAACCATGAACACTGAAGCTTTCTTT
.	.	13	TRBJ2-2	TRBV19	CASSIDRTGELFF	TGTGCCAGTAGTATTGACAGGACCGGGGAGCTGTTTTTT
many	TRBD1	12	TRBJ1-2	TRBV29-1	CSASTGGDGYTF	TGCAGCGCCTCGACAGGGGGCGATGGCTACACCTTC
many	TRBD1	15	TRBJ1-1	TRBV28	CASSGSTGRHTEAFF	TGTGCCAGCAGCGGCTCGACAGGGCGGCACACTGAAGCTTTCTTT
many	.	15	TRBJ1-5	TRBV6-1	CASRGHGDRFQPQHF	TGTGCCAGCAGAGGACACGGGGATCGATTTCAGCCCCAGCATTTT
many	.	15	TRBJ2-1	TRBV18	CASSLGPVTYNEQFF	TGTGCCAGCTCCCTAGGCCCGGTGACCTACAATGAGCAGTTCTTC
.	.	12	TRBJ2-2	TRBV19	CASTGSTGELFF	TGTGCCAGTACAGGGAGCACCGGGGAGCTGTTTTTT
many	.	13	TRBJ1-5	TRBV20-1	CSLGGAYGQPQHF	TGCAGTCTCGGGGGGGCGTATGGTCAGCCCCAGCATTTT
few	TRBD2	19	TRBJ2-7	TRBV20-1	CSATPAGLAGGLSSYEQYF	TGCAGTGCTACACCGGCGGGACTAGCGGGAGGACTGAGCTCCTACGAGCAGTACTTC
many	TRBD2	15	TRBJ2-1	TRBV10-3	CAISEGTSGSGEQFF	TGTGCCATCAGTGAAGGGACTAGCGGGAGCGGTGAGCAGTTCTTC
many	TRBD1	17	TRBJ2-2	TRBV13	CASSRERQGAIPGELFF	TGTGCCAGCAGCCGGGAAAGACAGGGGGCGATCCCCGGGGAGCTGTTTTTT